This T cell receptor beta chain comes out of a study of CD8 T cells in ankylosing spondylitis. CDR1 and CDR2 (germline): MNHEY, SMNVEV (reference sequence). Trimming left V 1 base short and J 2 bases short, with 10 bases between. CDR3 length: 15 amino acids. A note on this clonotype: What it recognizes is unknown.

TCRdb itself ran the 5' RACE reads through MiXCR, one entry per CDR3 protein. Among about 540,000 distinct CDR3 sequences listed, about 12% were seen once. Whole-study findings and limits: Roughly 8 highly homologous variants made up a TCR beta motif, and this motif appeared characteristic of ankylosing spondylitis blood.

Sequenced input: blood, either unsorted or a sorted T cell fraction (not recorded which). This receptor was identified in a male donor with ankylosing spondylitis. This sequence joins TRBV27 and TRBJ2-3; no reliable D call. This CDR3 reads CASSLYLGSTDTQYF. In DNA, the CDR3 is TGTGCCAGCAGTTTATACCTGGGTTCCACAGATACGCAGTATTTT.